This T cell receptor (beta chain) stems from a study of shared clonotypes between healthy human individuals. Broader study findings: Memory subsets generally showed smaller estimated richness than naive subsets did.

V lost 1 base and J lost 4, with 13 bases in between. The CDR3 sequence is 15 residues long. The germline V gene encodes CDR1 SGHAT and CDR2 FQNNGV. Donors, without exception, were Caucasian adults residing in Nashville, Tennessee. Division of CD4+ cells produced a CD45RA+ naive subset and a CD45RA-negative memory subset. With respect to this clone: Its cognate antigen is unknown.

The assay was immunoSEQ multiplex PCR, and TCRdb's table has in-frame clones only and misses some. The top ten clones hold 0.13% of a sample with about 2 million clones, approximately 95% of them seen once. The clonotype comes from a man between 18 and 35 years old in good health. The chain has TRBV11-2 and TRBJ2-5; D may be TRBD1 (5 bases). The specimen was naive CD4+ T cells sorted from blood. Specified subset: CD45RA+ positively selected. CDR3 coding DNA: TGTGCCAGCAGCTTAGTCGGCAGGGCTTCAGAGACCCAGTACTTC. Translating it yields CASSLVGRASETQYF.